The TCR beta chain described here comes from a study of CD8+ T cells in alopecia areata. Overall study results and limits: Scalp data also include sequences from resident alphabeta T cells of normal skin. Many expanded lesional clones persisted in scalp and blood during tofacitinib. On tofacitinib, scalp clonality and expanded CD8+ clones among top 100 fell significantly.

Notes on this clone: The antigen remains undetermined. Other DNA sequences of this sample code for an identical CDR3.

The treatment here: oral pan-JAK inhibitor, 5-10 mg twice daily. Punch biopsies of lesional scalp, plus peripheral blood, were taken from alopecia areata patients. Once RNA had been extracted, it was reverse transcribed into cDNA to act as the sequencing template. Assay used: immunoSEQ multiplex PCR; TCRdb lists only in-frame clones, some missing. The sample yields more than 95,000 clones, about nine tenths seen once. There are 13 residues in the CDR3. CDR1 and CDR2 (germline): MNHEY, SMNVEV (reference sequence). The V and J ends lost 0 bases and 3 bases respectively, with 4 bases between them. This chain joins TRBV27 and TRBJ2-3; no definite D call. The sequence was collected from a human donor with alopecia areata. The specimen comprised CD8+ T cells sorted from blood, sampled around week 34, from a patient treated with tofacitinib. As DNA, the CDR3 is TGTGCCAGCAGTTTATCCTTAACAGATACGCAGTATTTT. Translated: CASSLSLTDTQYF.